This T cell receptor beta chain was retrieved from a study of T cell responses to AZD1222 COVID-19 vaccine. Whole-study context: Researchers grouped second doses given at about 4 or about 12 weeks into one pool.

Broader study findings: Receipt of two AZD1222 doses was followed by a rise in Spike-specific TCR breadth and depth. Among vaccine-associated CD4 TCRs, coverage spanned spike, with dominance at 160-218 and 743-854. Baseline seropositives among AZD1222 recipients totaled only six or seven.

Profiled with immunoSEQ multiplex PCR; TCRdb holds only in-frame clones, not every one. This sample has around 140,000 clones; approximately 93% occur once, and the top ten carry under 6.5%. About this clone: Its antigen is currently unknown.

Germline loops: CDR1 SGHKS, CDR2 YYEKEE (reference sequence). The V and J ends lost 0 bases and 5 bases, in that order; junction bases with no gene match: 5. This CDR3 is built from 16 residues. The chain joins TRBV5-5 to TRBJ2-3; TRBD2 aligns across 11 bases. The TCR originated in an adult in good health. The sample consisted of peripheral blood, taken on day 0 of AZD1222 vaccination. The chain's CDR3 is CASSLGLAGTEDTQYF. As DNA, the CDR3 is TGTGCCAGCAGCTTGGGACTAGCGGGGACCGAAGATACGCAGTATTTT.